Detailed here is one T cell receptor (beta chain). Its antigen remains unidentified. There are 13 residues in the CDR3. Germline V gene data show CDR1 as SQVTM and CDR2 as ANQGSEA. With 2 bases clipped from V and 8 bases from J, the junction kept 7 bases outside the gene matches. The data were taken from a study of cytomegalovirus exposure and HLA in healthy donors. Study observations and caveats: Three chains tied to CMV proved CMV antigen-specific in vitro.

60 Vbeta and 13 Jbeta primers were used in PCR. Produced via immunoSEQ multiplex PCR; TCRdb's table is partial and in-frame only. The profile shows 130,000 to 150,000 clones, approximately 73% of them singletons. The chain recombines TRBV29-1 with TRBJ1-2, with 8 bases that match TRBD1. This clonotype originated in a human donor in good health. Sequencing was carried out using PBMCs. For the CDR3, the DNA is TGCAGCGTTGAACAACAGGGGGAAGTGGGCTACACCTTC. It is translated as CSVEQQGEVGYTF.